The 28 T cell receptor beta chains given below trace back to one sample, sequenced in a study of long-term antiretroviral therapy in people with HIV. immunoSEQ v3.0 was run at survey level. Sequenced by immunoSEQ multiplex PCR; TCRdb stores in-frame clones only, minus some. This sample yields about 22,000 clones, of which roughly 84% are seen a single time; approximately 19% belongs to the top ten. Sequenced here: unsorted PBMCs, sampled 0.1 years before starting antiretroviral therapy. The receptors were sampled from a man aged 18-30 years with HIV.

The rearrangement uses TRBV19 and TRBJ2-2, with D perhaps being TRBD1 or TRBD2 (5 bases each). This CDR3 has 15 amino acids. Germline CDR1 and CDR2: LNHDA and SQIVND (reference sequence). The V end lost 7 bases, the J end lost 3 bases, and 15 bases lay between the germline ends. The CDR3 DNA reads as TGTGCCAGTACCCCGCCGGGGCGCGACACCGGGGAGCTGTTTTTT. Encoded protein: CASTPPGRDTGELFF.

This clone was observed a handful of times. V gene TRBV7-9 combines with J gene TRBJ2-6; 10 bases agree with TRBD1. The length of the CDR3 is 14 residues. The V gene's germline CDR1 is SEHNR and CDR2 FQNEAQ (reference sequence). With V trimmed by 2 bases and J by 11 bases, 3 bases remained unmatched. CDR3: CASSLLTGGYVLTF. The CDR3 region has the DNA TGTGCCAGCAGCTTACTGACAGGGGGCTACGTCCTGACTTTC.

The CDR3 bases are TGTGCCAGCAGCGCAGGACAGGGTAGAGATACGCAGTATTTT. Protein product: CASSAGQGRDTQYF. V usage is TRBV9 and J usage is TRBJ2-3, with 8 bases identical to TRBD1. CDR1 SGDLS and CDR2 YYNGEE come from the germline V gene. Trimming at V came to 3 bases and at J to 5 bases, leaving 5 bases not matched to a gene. This CDR3 region has 14 residues.

The chain recombines TRBV7-9 with TRBJ2-1; the D is unclear. Looked up from germline, CDR1 is SEHNR and CDR2 is FQNEAQ (reference sequence). CDR3 length equals 13 residues. V lost 1 base and J 11 bases, leaving 12 bases between the germline ends. The CDR3 region is CASSLDQATKQFF. In DNA form, the CDR3 reads TGTGCCAGCAGCTTAGACCAGGCTACAAAGCAGTTCTTC.

The chain has TRBV15 and TRBJ2-7, with 7 bases identical to TRBD2. Trimming took 0 bases from V and 8 from J; bases not matched to a gene: 13. CDR1 is LNHNV, CDR2 YYDKDF, per germline (reference sequence). CDR3 length: 16 amino acids. CDR3 sequence reads: CATSRERASGRLKQYF. CDR3 nucleotide sequence: TGTGCCACCAGCAGAGAACGGGCTAGCGGCCGCCTTAAGCAGTACTTC.

V usage is TRBV9 and J usage is TRBJ1-2; D may be TRBD1 (6 bases). This CDR3 is built from 14 residues. V lost 0 bases and J lost 6, with 12 bases in between. Germline V gene lookup returns CDR1 SGDLS and CDR2 YYNGEE. CDR3 sequence reads: CASSVGSQGDGYTF. CDR3 nucleotides: TGTGCCAGCAGCGTAGGATCACAGGGAGATGGCTACACCTTC.

The chain employs TRBV7-9 and TRBJ2-3; no definite D call. This CDR3 comprises 13 residues. The germline V gene encodes CDR1 SEHNR and CDR2 FQNEAQ (reference sequence). Trimming removed 5 bases from V and 4 bases from J, with 10 bases in between. The CDR3 spells CASSPPYPDTQYF. DNA of the CDR3: TGTGCCAGCAGCCCCCCCTATCCAGATACGCAGTATTTT.

This chain connects TRBV27 to TRBJ1-5; 11 bases align to TRBD1. This CDR3 contains 15 residues. CDR1 and CDR2 from the germline V gene are MNHEY and SMNVEV (reference sequence). V shed 6 bases and J 7 bases; nucleotides not matched to a gene: 8. CDR3 sequence reads: CASSRDRGEGQPQHF. In DNA form, the CDR3 reads TGTGCCAGCAGCCGGGACAGGGGGGAGGGCCAGCCCCAGCATTTT.

CDR3 nucleotide sequence: TGTGCCAGCAGCTTAGTGGGGAAGACTAGCTCTGGGGCCAACGTCCTGACTTTC. The encoded protein is CASSLVGKTSSGANVLTF. V usage is TRBV7-9 and J usage is TRBJ2-6, with a weak D call TRBD2 (6 bases). The V end lost 1 base, the J end lost 0 bases, and 13 bases lay between the germline ends. Germline CDR1 reads SEHNR; CDR2 reads FQNEAQ (reference sequence). The CDR3 spans 18 residues.

This chain connects TRBV27 to TRBJ2-1; 9 bases are shared with TRBD2. J was trimmed by 4 bases and V by 2 bases; bases with no gene match: 3. This CDR3 contains 15 residues. Per the germline V gene, CDR1 is MNHEY and CDR2 is SMNVEV (reference sequence). The CDR3 DNA is TGTGCCAGCAGTTTACAGACTAGCGGTTACAATGAGCAGTTCTTC. Translation gives CASSLQTSGYNEQFF.

This chain links TRBV11-2 with TRBJ2-2; 10 bases match TRBD1. The CDR3 has 16 amino acids. Germline assignment: CDR1 SGHAT and CDR2 FQNNGV. J was trimmed by 4 bases and V by 1 base; bases with no gene match: 3. The CDR3 sequence: CASSLVGQGFTGELFF. DNA for the CDR3: TGTGCCAGCAGCTTAGTGGGACAGGGGTTCACCGGGGAGCTGTTTTTT.

This clone was seen a handful of times. The genes are TRBV7-9 and TRBJ2-2; no definite D call. Germline V gene lookup returns CDR1 SEHNR and CDR2 FQNEAQ (reference sequence). The CDR3 is made up of 10 amino acids. With 7 bases removed from V and 4 bases from J, the gap between germline ends came to 1 base. For the CDR3, the DNA is TGTGCCAGCACCACCGGGGAGCTGTTTTTT. This codes for CASTTGELFF.

The chain carries TRBV19 and TRBJ1-2; TRBD1 aligns across 9 bases. The CDR3 consists of 13 residues. V shed 5 bases and J 5 bases; nucleotides not matched to a gene: 3. The V gene's germline CDR1 is LNHDA and CDR2 SQIVND (reference sequence). For the CDR3, the DNA is TGTGCCAGTAGTCGGACAGGGGTATATGGCTACACCTTC. Translating gives CASSRTGVYGYTF.

V and J are TRBV15 and TRBJ2-7; 9 bases agree with TRBD1. Losses at the gene ends were 8 bases for V and 3 bases for J; bases not matched to a gene: 5. Germline CDR1 is LNHNV and CDR2 is YYDKDF (reference sequence). The CDR3 spans 13 residues. DNA of the CDR3: TGTGCCACCGGGACAGGGAATTTCTACGAGCAGTACTTC. This sequence encodes CATGTGNFYEQYF.

The V call is TRBV13, the J call TRBJ2-1, with a possible D match to TRBD1 (6 bases). The CDR3 extends over 15 amino acids. Trimming stripped 7 bases from V and 7 bases from J, with 20 bases between. The germline V gene has CDR1 PRHDT and CDR2 FYEKMQ (reference sequence). CDR3 in DNA: TGTGCCAGCACCTCTGAATGGGGGCCGGAAAATGAGCAGTTCTTC. Translating gives CASTSEWGPENEQFF.

Comment on this clone: This specimen includes other DNA sequences encoding the same CDR3. This chain uses TRBV9 with TRBJ2-2, with 12 bases lining up with TRBD2. Germline V gives CDR1 SGDLS, CDR2 YYNGEE. V shed 4 bases and J 6 bases; nucleotides not matched to a gene: 4. The CDR3 sequence is 15 residues long. The CDR3 nucleotides read TGTGCCAGCAGCCCGGGACTAGCGGGTGCCGGGGAGCTGTTTTTT. Translated, it gives CASSPGLAGAGELFF.

In the case of this clone: Relative to the germline gene, one junction end is altered; a read error may explain this. This specimen includes other DNA sequences encoding the same CDR3. The genes are TRBV7-7 and TRBJ2-1; possibly TRBD1 or TRBD2 for D (5 bases each). From germline, CDR1 is SSHAT and CDR2 FNYEAQ (reference sequence). The CDR3 is made up of 13 amino acids. The CDR3 region has the DNA TGTGCTAGCAGCTTCGGGACGGGCAATGAGCAGTTCTTC. The encoded protein is CASSFGTGNEQFF.

This clone was counted a single time. The chain combines TRBV28 with TRBJ2-1, with 11 bases aligning to TRBD1. The V segment lost 6 bases and the J segment 8 bases; nucleotides outside the gene matches: 6. The germline CDR1 and CDR2 sequences are MDHEN and SYDVKM. This CDR3 region has 14 residues. Here the CDR3 DNA reads TGTGCCAGCAGCTCGGGACAGGGGGGCGATGAGCAGTTCTTC. This gives the protein CASSSGQGGDEQFF. Supplemented by reference TRBV28 and TRBJ2-1, the full variable domain reads DVKVTQSSRYLVKRTGEKVFLECVQDMDHENMFWYRQDPGLGLRLIYFSYDVKMKEKGDIPEGYSVSREKKERFSLILESASTNQTSMYLCASSSGQGGDEQFFGPGTRLTVL.

Here the CDR3 reads CATSMTEYNEQFF. The DNA for the CDR3 is TGTGCCACCAGCATGACAGAATACAATGAGCAGTTCTTC. The chain uses TRBV15 and TRBJ2-1, with D possibly TRBD1 on 5 matching bases. Germline lookup yields CDR1 LNHNV and CDR2 YYDKDF (reference sequence). This CDR3 region has 13 residues. V lost 4 bases to trimming and J lost 4 bases, with 8 bases between them.

This chain connects TRBV19 to TRBJ1-4; D is unclear. The CDR3 length is 10 residues. V was cut by 1 base and J by 14 bases, with 5 bases left in between. The germline V gene has CDR1 LNHDA and CDR2 SQIVND (reference sequence). This CDR3 is CASSIAGLFF. CDR3 in DNA: TGTGCCAGTAGTATAGCTGGCCTGTTTTTT. Using reference TRBV19 and TRBJ1-4 for the parts outside the CDR3, the full variable domain is DGGITQSPKYLFRKEGQNVTLSCEQNLNHDAMYWYRQDPGQGLRLIYYSQIVNDFQKGDIAEGYSVSREKKESFPLTVTSAQKNPTAFYLCASSIAGLFFGSGTQLSVL.

The rearrangement joins TRBV28 to TRBJ1-3; D gene unclear. CDR3 length equals 13 residues. Germline-derived CDR1 and CDR2 are MDHEN and SYDVKM. V was pared by 3 bases and J by 3 bases, with 6 bases between. DNA of the CDR3: TGTGCCAGCAGTTTCAGAGGTGGAAACACCATATATTTT. This translates into CASSFRGGNTIYF.

The J gene is TRBJ1-2, the V gene TRBV28; D gene unclear. Trimming cost V 5 bases and J 4 bases, with 14 bases left between them. This CDR3 is built from 14 residues. The germline gives CDR1 MDHEN, CDR2 SYDVKM. The CDR3 spells CASSLPVGGYGYTF. The CDR3 nucleotides read TGTGCCAGCAGTCTTCCCGTGGGCGGCTATGGCTACACCTTC.

This clone was observed once. The chain links TRBV5-4 to TRBJ2-3; D gene uncertain. With 0 bases removed from V and 2 bases from J, the gap between germline ends came to 4 bases. Per the germline V gene, CDR1 is SGHNT and CDR2 is YYREEE (reference sequence). This CDR3 contains 13 residues. The CDR3 DNA sequence: TGTGCCAGCAGCTTGGTGGCCACAGATACGCAGTATTTT. It specifies CASSLVATDTQYF.

This clone is labeled as medium-sized. This chain links TRBV19 with TRBJ1-4, with no clear D. The V end was cut by 8 bases, the J end by 0 bases, with 16 bases between. CDR1 is LNHDA and CDR2 is SQIVND in the germline V gene (reference sequence). The CDR3 spans 16 residues. The CDR3 DNA sequence: TGTGCCAGTTGCCTGGGGTCAGGAGCAACTAATGAAAAACTGTTTTTT. Protein product: CASCLGSGATNEKLFF.

In this sample, this clone turned up a few times. The rearrangement uses TRBV2 and TRBJ1-5, with 7 bases that match TRBD1. This CDR3 spans 17 amino acids. The V and J ends lost 0 bases and 7 bases, in that order; junction bases with no gene match: 12. Germline V gives CDR1 SNHLY, CDR2 FYNNEI. CDR3 in amino acids: CASSEALGGGLQQPQHF. The CDR3 region has the DNA TGTGCCAGCAGTGAAGCTCTAGGGGGCGGTCTACAGCAGCCCCAGCATTTT.

V is TRBV5-1 and J is TRBJ2-7; TRBD1 matches at 7 bases. Germline lookup yields CDR1 SGHRS and CDR2 YFSETQ. The CDR3 consists of 13 residues. V shed 3 bases and J 6 bases; nucleotides not matched to a gene: 6. CDR3: CASSSRQGSEQYF. CDR3 nucleotide sequence: TGCGCCAGCAGCTCAAGACAGGGATCCGAGCAGTACTTC.

This chain links TRBV14 with TRBJ2-1; 10 bases map to TRBD1. V lost 4 bases and J lost 4; bases outside the gene matches: 10. The length of the CDR3 is 17 residues. CDR1 and CDR2 from the germline V gene are SGHDN and FVKESK. This chain's CDR3 is CASSPLDRGGFYNEQFF. The CDR3 nucleotides read TGTGCCAGCAGCCCCCTGGACAGGGGGGGCTTTTACAATGAGCAGTTCTTC. The whole variable domain, remainder taken from reference TRBV14 and TRBJ2-1, is EAGVTQFPSHSVIEKGQTVTLRCDPISGHDNLYWYRRVMGKEIKFLLHFVKESKQDESGMPNNRFLAERTGGTYSTLKVQPAELEDSGVYFCASSPLDRGGFYNEQFFGPGTRLTVL.

This chain connects TRBV6-4 to TRBJ2-3, with a tentative D call TRBD1 (6 bases). Germline V gene lookup returns CDR1 MRHNA and CDR2 SNTAGT. The CDR3 sequence is 15 residues long. V lost 3 bases to trimming and J lost 3 bases, with 13 bases between them. CDR3 nucleotides: TGTGCCAGCAGTGAATTGGGGGCCCAAACAGATACGCAGTATTTT. This encodes CASSELGAQTDTQYF.